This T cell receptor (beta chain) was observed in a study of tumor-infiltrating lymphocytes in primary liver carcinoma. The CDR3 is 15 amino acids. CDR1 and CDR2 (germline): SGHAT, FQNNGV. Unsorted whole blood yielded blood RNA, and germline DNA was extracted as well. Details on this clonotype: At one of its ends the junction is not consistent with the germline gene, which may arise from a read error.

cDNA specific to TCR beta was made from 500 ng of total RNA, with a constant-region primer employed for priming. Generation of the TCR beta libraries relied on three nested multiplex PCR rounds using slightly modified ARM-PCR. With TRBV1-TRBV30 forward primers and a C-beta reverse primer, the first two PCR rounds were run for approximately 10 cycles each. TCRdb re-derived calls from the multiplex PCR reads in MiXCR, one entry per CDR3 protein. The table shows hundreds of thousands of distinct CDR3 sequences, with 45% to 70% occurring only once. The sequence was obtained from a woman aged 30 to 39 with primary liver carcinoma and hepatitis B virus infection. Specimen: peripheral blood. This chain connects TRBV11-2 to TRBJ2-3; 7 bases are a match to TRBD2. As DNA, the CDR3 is TGTGCCATCAGCTTAGGCGGGAGAGTCAGAGGTACGCAGTATTTT. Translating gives CAISLGGRVRGTQYF.